This T cell receptor (beta chain) appears in the sequencing data of a study of metastatic and nonmetastatic thyroid tumors (dated by TCRdb to about 2020). Concerning the study at large: The researchers compared repertoires between peripheral blood samples and tumor or nodule tissue samples from patients with malignant or benign thyroid disease. The full study reports these points: TCR beta diversity was reported as significantly higher in malignant tumors than in benign nodules, in both blood and tumor samples.

Trimmed from V: 6 bases; trimmed from J: 0 bases; junction bases lacking a gene match: 12. The CDR3 runs 17 residues from the cysteine to the phenylalanine. This entry keeps only the CDR3 DNA: 51 bases, framed from base 1. For CDR1 and CDR2, the germline V gene lists MDHEN and SYDVKM. No patient had received any treatment before thyroid surgery. Using T-cell receptor beta sequencing, the study looked back at clinical samples from patients collected from about 2011 to 2019. This clone was observed many times. Which antigen it targets is not known. There are no base qualities to consult, and no much larger clone falls within one base. Libraries were built with PCR. The sample was run on an Illumina HiSeq 4000. High-throughput sequencing was used to profile the CDR3 region of the TCR beta-chain in every patient. Per the source publication's procedure: Drawing on CDR3 differences between clinicopathological groups, the researchers built a classifier meant to tell apart patients with distant-metastatic papillary thyroid cancer. Repertoire diversity was assessed with the Shannon index, and tumor-blood repertoire similarity with the Morisita-Horn index. Starting from the raw public reads, TCRdb applied fastp trimming at Q25, assembled clones with MiXCR and retained in-frame beta chains. Clone size and V and J calls follow TCRdb, not the original study. Within this sample are around 40,000 clones, with roughly 14% of them counted one time only. 8% to 9.5% of the sample goes to the ten largest clones.

The clonotype comes from a female donor with papillary thyroid cancer or a benign thyroid nodule (not recorded which). Some clones in this sample may be carry-over from other donors' samples. Input material: blood. The V gene is TRBV28 and the J gene is TRBJ1-1; 8 central bases correspond to TRBD1. The nucleotide sequence reads as follows: TGTGCCAGCAGCCCGGACAGGGCCTCAACTTTGAACACTGAAGCTTTCTTT. It is translated as CASSPDRASTLNTEAFF.